This TCR beta chain was found in a study of regulatory T cells in long-lasting Graves disease. Time point here: newly diagnosed GD, antithyroid drugs for less than 3 months. The TCR library used RNA extracted from PBMCs. CDR3 size: 14 residues. The V segment lost 9 bases and the J segment 0 bases; nucleotides outside the gene matches: 4. Germline CDR1 and CDR2: SNHLY and FYNNEI. This clonotype was counted at least ten times. According to the study, TCR beta libraries were built with iRepertoire HTBI primers and CDR3-region Arm-PCR. MiXCR, run by TCRdb on the multiplex PCR reads, gives a single entry per CDR3 protein. This sample yields about 320,000 distinct CDR3 sequences, of which under 20% are seen a single time; 35% to 45% belongs to the top ten.

J is TRBJ2-3 and V is TRBV2; TRBD2 matches 9 bases. The clonotype originates from a female donor with Graves disease. The sequenced sample was peripheral blood mononuclear cells (PBMCs), obtained at new diagnosis, from a patient treated with antithyroid drugs. CDR3 sequence: CASLTSGSTDTQYF. In DNA form, the CDR3 reads TGTGCCAGTCTGACTAGCGGAAGCACAGATACGCAGTATTTT.